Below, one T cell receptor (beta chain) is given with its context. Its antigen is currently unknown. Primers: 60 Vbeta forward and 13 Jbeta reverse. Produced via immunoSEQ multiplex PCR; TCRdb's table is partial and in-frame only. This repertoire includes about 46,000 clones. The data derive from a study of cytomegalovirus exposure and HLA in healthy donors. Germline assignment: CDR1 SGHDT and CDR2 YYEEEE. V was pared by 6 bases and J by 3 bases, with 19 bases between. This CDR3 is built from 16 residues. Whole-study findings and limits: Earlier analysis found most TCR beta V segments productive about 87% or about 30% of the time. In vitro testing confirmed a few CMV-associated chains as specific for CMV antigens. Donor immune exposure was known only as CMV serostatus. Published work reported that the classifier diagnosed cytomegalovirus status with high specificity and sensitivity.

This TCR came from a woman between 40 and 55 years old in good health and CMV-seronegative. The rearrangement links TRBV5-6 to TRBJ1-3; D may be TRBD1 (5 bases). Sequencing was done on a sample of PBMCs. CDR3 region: CASTPRGGEIGNTIYF. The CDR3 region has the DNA TGTGCCAGCACCCCGAGGGGCGGGGAGATTGGAAACACCATATATTTT.